One and the same sample provided the 15 T cell receptor beta chains below, sequenced in a study of blood T cell repertoires in COVID-19. The protocol was immunoSEQ multiplex PCR, while the TCRdb copy is restricted to in-frame clones and leaves out a portion. The sample contains tens of thousands of clones, 80% of which appear only once. The specimen was peripheral blood. The receptors were sampled from a human donor in a cohort sampled during active COVID-19.

The chain recombines TRBV5-6 with TRBJ2-7, with 8 bases that match TRBD2. Germline CDR1 SGHDT, CDR2 YYEEEE. The CDR3 consists of 17 residues. V dropped 4 bases and J dropped 1; count of bases not matched to a gene: 13. DNA for the CDR3: TGTGCCAGCAGCGTAACCTTAGCGGGACCCCGTTCCTACGAGCAGTACTTC. This translates into CASSVTLAGPRSYEQYF.

V and J are TRBV5-5 and TRBJ2-7, with unresolved D. The V gene lost 4 bases and the J gene lost 2 bases, with 13 bases spanning the gap. There are 14 residues in the CDR3. Germline CDR1 and CDR2: SGHKS and YYEKEE (reference sequence). The CDR3 nucleotides are TGTGCCAGCAGCCTCCGAGAGGCTCCCTACGAGCAGTACTTC. Translating gives CASSLREAPYEQYF.

This chain connects TRBV6-5 to TRBJ2-4; 8 bases line up with TRBD1. This CDR3 is built from 16 residues. V gave up 4 bases and J gave up 2 bases; unmatched junction bases: 7. In germline, CDR1 is MNHEY, CDR2 SVGAGI. CDR3 sequence (DNA): TGTGCCAGCAGTTTCGGGACAGGAGTTCCCAAAAACATTCAGTACTTC. Translation: CASSFGTGVPKNIQYF.

In this sample, this clone turned up a few times. The J gene is TRBJ1-2, the V gene TRBV4-2; D is ambiguous. The CDR3 loop spans 14 amino acids. V was trimmed by 3 bases and J by 4 bases, leaving 12 bases between them. Germline values: CDR1 LGHNA, CDR2 YNFKEQ. The CDR3 nucleotides read TGTGCCAGCAGCCAGCTCCGCGGGATCTATGGCTACACCTTC. Residues: CASSQLRGIYGYTF.

This clone has more than one count but fewer than ten. The V gene is TRBV5-1, the J gene TRBJ2-1; D remains ambiguous. With 0 bases removed from V and 5 bases from J, the gap between germline ends came to 9 bases. The CDR3 is 14 amino acids. Germline V gene sequence: CDR1 SGHRS, CDR2 YFSETQ. DNA for the CDR3: TGCGCCAGCAGCTTGGGTACCCCAGACAATGAGCAGTTCTTC. Translated: CASSLGTPDNEQFF.

V gene TRBV3-1 (or the pseudogene TRBV3-2) combines with J gene TRBJ1-2, with 7 bases matching TRBD1. In germline, CDR1 is LGHDT, CDR2 YNNKEL (reference sequence). The CDR3 extends over 14 amino acids. Trimming removed 5 bases from V and 4 bases from J; junction bases left unmatched: 7. As DNA, the CDR3 is TGTGCCAGCAGCTACGGACAGGCCATCTATGGCTACACCTTC. This translates into CASSYGQAIYGYTF.

The chain uses TRBV5-1 and TRBJ1-1, with TRBD1 identical over 7 bases. V trimming: 4 bases; J trimming: 4 bases; junction bases outside the gene matches: 1. CDR1 and CDR2 (germline): SGHRS, YFSETQ. The CDR3 length is 12 residues. CDR3 in amino acids: CASSPGGTEAFF. The CDR3 coding sequence is TGCGCCAGCAGCCCAGGGGGCACTGAAGCTTTCTTT. The variable domain in full, with the rest retrieved from reference TRBV5-1 and TRBJ1-1, is KAGVTQTPRYLIKTRGQQVTLSCSPISGHRSVSWYQQTPGQGLQFLFEYFSETQRNKGNFPGRFSGRQFSNSRSEMNVSTLELGDSALYLCASSPGGTEAFFGQGTRLTVV.

This rearrangement joins TRBV5-6 to TRBJ2-7; the D gene is possibly TRBD2 (5 bases). Trimming removed 3 bases from V and 3 bases from J, with 10 bases in between. The CDR3 consists of 13 residues. The V gene's germline CDR1 is SGHDT and CDR2 YYEEEE. CDR3 in DNA: TGTGCCAGCAGCTCCCCTCGGGACTACGAGCAGTACGTC. It codes for CASSSPRDYEQYV.

The chain carries TRBV7-2 and TRBJ2-5; TRBD2 matches 10 bases. The CDR3 has 18 residues. V was pared by 3 bases and J by 4 bases, with 14 bases of the junction left unmatched. CDR1 and CDR2 (germline): SGHTA, FQGNSA. The CDR3 spells CASSLLRRASGSIETQYF. Here the CDR3 DNA reads TGTGCCAGCAGCTTGCTAAGGAGAGCTAGCGGGAGTATAGAGACCCAGTACTTC.

The genes are TRBV28 and TRBJ1-3; a possible D gene is TRBD1 (6 bases). CDR1 is MDHEN, CDR2 SYDVKM, per germline. This CDR3 spans 16 amino acids. Trimming cost V 4 bases and J 3 bases, with 16 bases left between them. In nucleotides, the CDR3 is TGTGCCAGCAGTTCCCCCCCACAGGGAAATGGAAACACCATATATTTT. Translated: CASSSPPQGNGNTIYF.

This chain joins TRBV27 and TRBJ2-7, with TRBD1 matching 11 bases. Losses at the gene ends were 2 bases for V and 7 bases for J; bases not matched to a gene: 4. CDR3 size: 14 residues. Germline CDR1 MNHEY, CDR2 SMNVEV (reference sequence). The CDR3 coding sequence is TGTGCCAGCAGTTTAGGACAGGGGGCAAAAGAGCAGTACTTC. Its protein product is CASSLGQGAKEQYF.

This clone was observed a few times. The CDR3: CASRDGGGNQPQHF. CDR3 coding DNA: TGTGCCTCCCGGGACGGGGGAGGTAATCAGCCCCAGCATTTT. The chain joins TRBV6-6 to TRBJ1-5; a possible D gene is TRBD1 (5 bases). From germline, CDR1 is MNHNY and CDR2 SVGAGI (reference sequence). V was clipped by 11 bases and J by 4 bases, with 18 bases between them. The length of the CDR3 is 14 residues.

The J gene is TRBJ2-1, the V gene TRBV7-3, with a possible D match to TRBD1 (5 bases). CDR3 length equals 13 residues. Trimming took 5 bases from V and 10 from J, leaving 15 bases between them. Germline CDR1 SGHTA, CDR2 FQGTGA. CDR3 sequence reads: CASSPRARQEQFF. The CDR3 DNA reads as TGTGCCAGCAGCCCCAGGGCTAGGCAAGAGCAGTTCTTC.

The chain employs TRBV5-1 and TRBJ2-2; TRBD2 matches at 8 bases. CDR1 and CDR2 (germline): SGHRS, YFSETQ. V shed 5 bases and J 4 bases; nucleotides not matched to a gene: 4. This CDR3 is 14 amino acids long. The chain's CDR3 is CASSGGRTTGELFF. The DNA for the CDR3 is TGCGCCAGCAGTGGCGGGAGGACCACCGGGGAGCTGTTTTTT.

The gene calls are TRBV24-1 and TRBJ2-1; D might be TRBD2 (7 bases). Germline V gene data show CDR1 as KGHDR and CDR2 as SFDVKD. The CDR3 covers 13 residues. V was trimmed by 8 bases and J by 2 bases, leaving 9 bases between them. CDR3 in DNA: TGTGCCACCAAGGGGGGGGCCTACAATGAGCAGTTCTTC. Protein: CATKGGAYNEQFF.